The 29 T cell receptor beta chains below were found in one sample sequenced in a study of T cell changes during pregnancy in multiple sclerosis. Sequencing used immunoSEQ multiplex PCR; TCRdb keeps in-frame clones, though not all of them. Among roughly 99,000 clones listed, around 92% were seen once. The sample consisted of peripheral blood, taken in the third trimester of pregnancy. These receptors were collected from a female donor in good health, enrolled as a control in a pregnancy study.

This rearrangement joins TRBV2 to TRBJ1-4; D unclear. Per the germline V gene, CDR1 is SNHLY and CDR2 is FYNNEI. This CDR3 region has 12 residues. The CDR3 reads CAWWAQDEKLFF. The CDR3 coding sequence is TGTGCTTGGTGGGCACAAGATGAAAAACTGTTTTTT.

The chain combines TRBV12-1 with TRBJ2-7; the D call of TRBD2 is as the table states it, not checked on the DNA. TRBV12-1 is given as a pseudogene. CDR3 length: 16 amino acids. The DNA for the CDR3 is TGTGCCAGCACCTTCCCATCTGGCGGGGCCCCTTACGAGCAGTACTTC. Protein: CASTFPSGGAPYEQYF.

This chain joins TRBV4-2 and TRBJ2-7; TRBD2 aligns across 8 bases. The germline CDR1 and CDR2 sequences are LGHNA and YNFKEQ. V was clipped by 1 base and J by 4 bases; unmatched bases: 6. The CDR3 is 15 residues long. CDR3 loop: CASSQGRGGPYEQYF. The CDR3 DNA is TGTGCCAGCAGCCAAGGCCGGGGGGGGCCTTACGAGCAGTACTTC.

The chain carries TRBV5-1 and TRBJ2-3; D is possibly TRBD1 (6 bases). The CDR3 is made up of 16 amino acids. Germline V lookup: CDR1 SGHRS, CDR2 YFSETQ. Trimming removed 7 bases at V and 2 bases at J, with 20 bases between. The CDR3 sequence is CASGLGHSPDTDTQYF. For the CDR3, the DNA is TGCGCCAGCGGACTGGGACACTCGCCTGACACAGATACGCAGTATTTT.

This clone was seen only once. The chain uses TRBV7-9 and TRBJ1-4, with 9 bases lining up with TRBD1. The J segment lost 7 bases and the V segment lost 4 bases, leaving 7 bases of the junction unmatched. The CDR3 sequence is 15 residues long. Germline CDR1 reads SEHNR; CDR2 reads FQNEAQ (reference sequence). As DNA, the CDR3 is TGTGCCAGCAGCTCCAGTGGGACAGGGACTGAAAAACTGTTTTTT. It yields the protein CASSSSGTGTEKLFF.

The CDR3: CASSEETGLSGNTIYF. DNA for the CDR3: TGTGCCAGCAGCGAGGAAACAGGCCTCTCTGGAAACACCATATATTTT. The chain links TRBV9 to TRBJ1-3, with D perhaps matching TRBD1 (5 bases). CDR1 SGDLS and CDR2 YYNGEE come from the germline V gene. This CDR3 region has 16 residues. V shed 3 bases and J shed 0 bases, with 13 bases lying between them.

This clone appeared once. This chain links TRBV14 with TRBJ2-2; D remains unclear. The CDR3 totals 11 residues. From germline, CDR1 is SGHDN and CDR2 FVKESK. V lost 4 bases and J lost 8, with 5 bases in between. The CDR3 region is CASSLRGELFF. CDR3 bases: TGTGCCAGCAGCCTCAGAGGGGAGCTGTTTTTT.

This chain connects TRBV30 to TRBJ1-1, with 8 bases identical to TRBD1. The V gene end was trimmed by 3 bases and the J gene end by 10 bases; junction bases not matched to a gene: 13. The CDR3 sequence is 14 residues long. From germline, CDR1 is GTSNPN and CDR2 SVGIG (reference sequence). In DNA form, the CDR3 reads TGTGCCTGGAGACCCGGACAGGGAGGGAATCGAGCTTTCTTT. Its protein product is CAWRPGQGGNRAFF. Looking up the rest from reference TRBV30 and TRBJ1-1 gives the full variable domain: SQTIHQWPATLVQPVGSPLSLECTVEGTSNPNLYWYRQAAGRGLQLLFYSVGIGQISSEVPQNLSASRPQDRQFILSSKKLLLSDSGFYLCAWRPGQGGNRAFFGQGTRLTVV.

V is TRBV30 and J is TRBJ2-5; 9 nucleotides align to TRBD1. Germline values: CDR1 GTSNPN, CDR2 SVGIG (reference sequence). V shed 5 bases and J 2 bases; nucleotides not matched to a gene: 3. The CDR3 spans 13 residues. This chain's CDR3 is CAWGGQGQETQYF. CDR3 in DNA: TGTGCCTGGGGGGGACAGGGTCAAGAGACCCAGTACTTC.

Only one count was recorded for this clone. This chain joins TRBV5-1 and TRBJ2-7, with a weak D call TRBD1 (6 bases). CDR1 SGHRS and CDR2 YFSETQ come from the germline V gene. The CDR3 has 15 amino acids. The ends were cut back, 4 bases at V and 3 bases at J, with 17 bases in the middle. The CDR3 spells CASSDGRGEDYEQYF. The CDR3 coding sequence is TGCGCCAGCAGCGATGGCAGGGGCGAAGACTACGAGCAGTACTTC.

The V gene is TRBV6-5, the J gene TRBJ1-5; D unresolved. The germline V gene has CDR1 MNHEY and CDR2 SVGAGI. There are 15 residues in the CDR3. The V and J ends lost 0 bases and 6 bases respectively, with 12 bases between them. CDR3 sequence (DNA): TGTGCCAGCAGTTACTCTTTCGGGGTCGGTCAGCCCCAGCATTTT. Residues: CASSYSFGVGQPQHF.

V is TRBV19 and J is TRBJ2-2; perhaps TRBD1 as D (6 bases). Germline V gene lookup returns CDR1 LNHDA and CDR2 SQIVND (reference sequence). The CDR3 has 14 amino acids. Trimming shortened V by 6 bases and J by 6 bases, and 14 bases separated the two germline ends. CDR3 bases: TGTGCCAGTAGCAGGGACATGGGAGCCGGGGAGCTGTTTTTT. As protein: CASSRDMGAGELFF.

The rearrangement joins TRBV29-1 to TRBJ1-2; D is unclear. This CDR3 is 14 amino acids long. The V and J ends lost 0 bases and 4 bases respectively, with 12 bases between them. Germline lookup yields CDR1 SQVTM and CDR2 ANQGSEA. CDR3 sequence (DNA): TGCAGCGTTGAAGATCAGGCCGCGGGCTATGGCTACACCTTC. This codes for CSVEDQAAGYGYTF.

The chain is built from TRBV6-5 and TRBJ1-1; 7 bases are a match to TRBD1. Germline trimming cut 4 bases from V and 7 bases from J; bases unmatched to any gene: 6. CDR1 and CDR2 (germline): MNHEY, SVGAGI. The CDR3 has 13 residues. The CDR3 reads CASSSPDRVEAFF. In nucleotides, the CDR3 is TGTGCCAGCAGTTCCCCTGACAGGGTTGAAGCTTTCTTT.

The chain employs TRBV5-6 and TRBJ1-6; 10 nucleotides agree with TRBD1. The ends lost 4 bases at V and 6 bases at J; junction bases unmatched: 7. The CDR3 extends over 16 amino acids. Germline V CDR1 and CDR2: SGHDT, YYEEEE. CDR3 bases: TGTGCCAGCAGCGCAAGACAGGGGGCGGGTAATTCACCCCTCCACTTT. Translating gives CASSARQGAGNSPLHF.

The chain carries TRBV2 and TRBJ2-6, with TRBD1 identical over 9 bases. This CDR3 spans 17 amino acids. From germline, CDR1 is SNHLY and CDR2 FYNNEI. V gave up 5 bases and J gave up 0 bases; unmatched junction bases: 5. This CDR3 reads CASSLGGQGSGANVLTF. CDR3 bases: TGTGCCAGCAGTTTGGGGGGACAGGGCTCTGGGGCCAACGTCCTGACTTTC.

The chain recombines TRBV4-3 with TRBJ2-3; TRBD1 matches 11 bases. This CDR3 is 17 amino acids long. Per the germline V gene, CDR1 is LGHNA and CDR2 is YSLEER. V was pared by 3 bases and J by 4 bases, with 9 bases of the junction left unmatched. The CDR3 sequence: CASSQLTGTGGPDTQYF. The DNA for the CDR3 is TGCGCCAGCAGCCAGCTAACCGGGACAGGGGGGCCAGATACGCAGTATTTT.

In nucleotides, the CDR3 is TGTGCCACCAGCGGGACAGTACAAAAGAACACTGAAGCTTTCTTT. It yields the protein CATSGTVQKNTEAFF. The chain links TRBV15 to TRBJ1-1; 7 bases are a match to TRBD1. Germline V gene sequence: CDR1 LNHNV, CDR2 YYDKDF (reference sequence). CDR3 length: 15 residues. With 5 bases clipped from V and 1 base from J, the junction kept 7 bases outside the gene matches.

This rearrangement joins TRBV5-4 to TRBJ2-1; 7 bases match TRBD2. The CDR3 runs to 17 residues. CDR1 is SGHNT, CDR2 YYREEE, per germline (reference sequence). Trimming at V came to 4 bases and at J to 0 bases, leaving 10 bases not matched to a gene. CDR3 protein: CASSGRLADSSYNEQFF. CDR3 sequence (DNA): TGTGCCAGCAGCGGGAGGCTAGCGGATAGCTCCTACAATGAGCAGTTCTTC. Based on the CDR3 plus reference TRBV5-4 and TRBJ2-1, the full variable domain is ETGVTQSPTHLIKTRGQQVTLRCSSQSGHNTVSWYQQALGQGPQFIFQYYREEENGRGNFPPRFSGLQFPNYSSELNVNALELDDSALYLCASSGRLADSSYNEQFFGPGTRLTVL.

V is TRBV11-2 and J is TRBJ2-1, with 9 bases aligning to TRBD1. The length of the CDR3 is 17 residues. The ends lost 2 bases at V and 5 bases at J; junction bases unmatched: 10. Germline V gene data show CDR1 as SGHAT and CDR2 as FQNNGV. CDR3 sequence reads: CASSLPLQGALNNEQFF. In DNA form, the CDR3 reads TGTGCCAGCAGCTTACCCCTACAGGGGGCTTTAAACAATGAGCAGTTCTTC.

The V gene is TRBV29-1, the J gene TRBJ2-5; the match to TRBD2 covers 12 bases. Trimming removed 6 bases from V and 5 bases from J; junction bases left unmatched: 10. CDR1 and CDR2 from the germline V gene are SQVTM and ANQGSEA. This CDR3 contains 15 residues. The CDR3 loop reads CSVIGLAGLGETQYF. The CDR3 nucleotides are TGCAGCGTCATAGGACTAGCGGGGTTAGGGGAGACCCAGTACTTC. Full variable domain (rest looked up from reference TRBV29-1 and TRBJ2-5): SAVISQKPSRDICQRGTSLTIQCQVDSQVTMMFWYRQQPGQSLTLIATANQGSEATYESGFVIDKFPISRPNLTFSTLTVSNMSPEDSSIYLCSVIGLAGLGETQYFGPGTRLLVL.

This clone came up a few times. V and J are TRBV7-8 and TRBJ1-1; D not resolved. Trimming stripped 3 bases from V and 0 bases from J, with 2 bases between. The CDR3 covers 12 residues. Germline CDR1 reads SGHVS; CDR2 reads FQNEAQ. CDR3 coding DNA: TGTGCCAGCAGCTTTATGAACACTGAAGCTTTCTTT. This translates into CASSFMNTEAFF.

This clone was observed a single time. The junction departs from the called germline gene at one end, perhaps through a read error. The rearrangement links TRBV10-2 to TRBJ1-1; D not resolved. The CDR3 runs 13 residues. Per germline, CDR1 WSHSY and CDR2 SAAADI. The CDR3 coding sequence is TGCGCCAGCAGGCCGAACATGAACATTGAAGCTTTCTTT. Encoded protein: CASRPNMNIEAFF.

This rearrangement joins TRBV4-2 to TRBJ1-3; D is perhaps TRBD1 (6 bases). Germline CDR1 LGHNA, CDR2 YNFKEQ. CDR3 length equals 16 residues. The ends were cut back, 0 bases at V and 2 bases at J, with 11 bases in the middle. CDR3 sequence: CASSQEPGEAGNTIYF. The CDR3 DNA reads TGTGCCAGCAGCCAAGAGCCAGGGGAAGCTGGAAACACCATATATTTT.

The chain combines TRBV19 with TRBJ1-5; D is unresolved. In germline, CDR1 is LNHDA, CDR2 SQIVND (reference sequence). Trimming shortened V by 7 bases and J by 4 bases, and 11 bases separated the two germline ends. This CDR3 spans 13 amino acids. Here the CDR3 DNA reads TGTGCCAGTACCGCGGGAGGGAATCAGCCCCAGCATTTT. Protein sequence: CASTAGGNQPQHF. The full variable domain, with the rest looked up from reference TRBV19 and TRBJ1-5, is DGGITQSPKYLFRKEGQNVTLSCEQNLNHDAMYWYRQDPGQGLRLIYYSQIVNDFQKGDIAEGYSVSREKKESFPLTVTSAQKNPTAFYLCASTAGGNQPQHFGDGTRLSIL.

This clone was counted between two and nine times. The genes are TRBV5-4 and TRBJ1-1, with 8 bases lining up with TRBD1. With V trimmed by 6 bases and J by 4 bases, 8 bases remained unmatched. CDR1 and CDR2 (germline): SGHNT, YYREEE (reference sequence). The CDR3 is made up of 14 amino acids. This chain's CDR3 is CASKSSGGRTEAFF. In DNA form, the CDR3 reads TGTGCCAGCAAGTCTTCAGGGGGCCGCACTGAAGCTTTCTTT.

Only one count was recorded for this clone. The CDR3 here is CASSQDFRGVTDTQYF. CDR3 DNA: TGCGCCAGCAGCCAAGATTTTCGGGGGGTCACAGATACGCAGTATTTT. V usage is TRBV4-3 and J usage is TRBJ2-3; TRBD2 matches 7 bases. The CDR3 is 16 residues long. Germline V gives CDR1 LGHNA, CDR2 YSLEER. Trimming took 0 bases from V and 2 from J; bases not matched to a gene: 5.

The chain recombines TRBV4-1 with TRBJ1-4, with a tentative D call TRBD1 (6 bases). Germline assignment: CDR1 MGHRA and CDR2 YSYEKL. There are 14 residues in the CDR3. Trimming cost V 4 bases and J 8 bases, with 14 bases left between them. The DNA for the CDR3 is TGCGCCAGCAGCCTCACCACAGGGCGGGAAAAACTGTTTTTT. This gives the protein CASSLTTGREKLFF.

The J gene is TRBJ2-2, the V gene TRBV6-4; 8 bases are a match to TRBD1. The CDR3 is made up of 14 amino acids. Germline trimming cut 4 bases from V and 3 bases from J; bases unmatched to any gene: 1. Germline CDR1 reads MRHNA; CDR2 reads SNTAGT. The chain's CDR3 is CASSAGQDTGELFF. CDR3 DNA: TGTGCCAGCAGTGCGGGACAGGACACCGGGGAGCTGTTTTTT.